This T cell receptor beta chain is drawn from a study of Graves' ophthalmopathy and Graves' hyperthyroidism. Study observations and caveats: Built on 13 signatures, a model told ophthalmopathy apart from stable hyperthyroidism with 85% to 90% sensitivity and around 80% specificity. Most thyroid clonotypes with frequency above 0.001 were detected in blood too.

V was clipped by 6 bases and J by 7 bases, with 16 bases between them. The CDR3 has 13 amino acids. Germline-derived CDR1 and CDR2 are DFQATT and SNEGSKA (reference sequence). As the template, RNA transcripts were used to amplify TCR beta CDR3 regions. The first-round RT-PCR employed HTBI primers together with the Qiagen OneStep RT-PCR kit. A multiplex PCR was then performed as the second round. TCRdb reanalysed the multiplex PCR reads using MiXCR and keeps one entry per CDR3 protein. The sample shows 150,000 to 200,000 distinct CDR3 sequences, under 45% of them seen only once. This clonotype was detected ten times or more. Antigen: not known. Moderate-to-severe activity, CAS ≥3, NOSPECS ≥4 and duration under 3 months were recorded for donors with ophthalmopathy.

The specimen was peripheral blood. The sequence was obtained from a young man with Graves' ophthalmopathy. The chain recombines TRBV20-1 with TRBJ2-1; D might be TRBD2 (5 bases). CDR3 nucleotides: TGCAGTGCCCGCGACTTACCGGGAAATGAGCAGTTCTTC. Protein product: CSARDLPGNEQFF.